One and the same sample provided the 2 T cell receptor beta chains below, sequenced in a study of shared clonotypes between healthy human individuals. Clones were read by immunoSEQ multiplex PCR, and TCRdb kept only the in-frame ones, dropping some. The sample lists more than 2 million clones; 90% to 95% were seen once. Material: naive CD4+ T cells sorted from blood. Indicated subset: CD45RA+ positively selected. The receptors were sampled from a man aged 18 to 29 in good health.

Points on this clone: The same CDR3 is also encoded by other DNA sequences in this sample. The chain combines TRBV5-1 with TRBJ2-7; possibly TRBD1 for D (5 bases). From germline, CDR1 is SGHRS and CDR2 YFSETQ. V lost 5 bases to trimming and J lost 0 bases, with 12 bases between them. The CDR3 is 14 residues long. CDR3 in amino acids: CASSLDSISYEQYF. CDR3 DNA: TGCGCCAGCAGTTTAGACAGCATCTCCTACGAGCAGTACTTC.

V usage is TRBV30 and J usage is TRBJ1-4; D not resolved. The CDR3 totals 13 residues. Germline V gene lookup returns CDR1 GTSNPN and CDR2 SVGIG (reference sequence). The V gene lost 3 bases and the J gene lost 5 bases, with 10 bases spanning the gap. CDR3: CAWRTGRNEKLFF. Written as DNA, the CDR3 is TGTGCCTGGAGAACTGGGAGGAATGAAAAACTGTTTTTT.